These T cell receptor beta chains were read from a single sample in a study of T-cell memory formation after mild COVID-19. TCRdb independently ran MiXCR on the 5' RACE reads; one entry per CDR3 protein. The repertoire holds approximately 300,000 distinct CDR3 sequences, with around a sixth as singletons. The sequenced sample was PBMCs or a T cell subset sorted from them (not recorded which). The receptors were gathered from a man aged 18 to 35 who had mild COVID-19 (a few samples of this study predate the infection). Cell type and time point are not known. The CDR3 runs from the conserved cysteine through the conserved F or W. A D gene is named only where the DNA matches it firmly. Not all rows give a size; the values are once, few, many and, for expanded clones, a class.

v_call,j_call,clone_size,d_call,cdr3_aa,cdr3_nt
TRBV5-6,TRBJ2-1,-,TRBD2,CASSLATSGGAEQFF,TGTGCCAGCAGCTTGGCGACTAGCGGGGGGGCTGAGCAGTTCTTC
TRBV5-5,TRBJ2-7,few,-,CASSSIGGPYEQYF,TGTGCCAGCAGTTCGATTGGGGGGCCCTACGAGCAGTACTTC
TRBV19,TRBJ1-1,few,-,CASSIAGGRTEAFF,TGTGCCAGTAGTATAGCGGGGGGTAGGACTGAAGCTTTCTTT
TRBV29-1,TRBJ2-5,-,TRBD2,CSVAPLSGGETQYF,TGCAGCGTTGCTCCCCTAAGCGGGGGGGAGACCCAGTACTTC
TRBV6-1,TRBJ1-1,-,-,CATRESGYSEAFF,TGTGCCACCCGGGAAAGTGGATACAGCGAAGCTTTCTTT
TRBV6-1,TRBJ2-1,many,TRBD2,CASRGLAGGSSYNEQFF,TGTGCCAGCAGGGGACTAGCGGGGGGAAGCTCCTACAATGAGCAGTTCTTC
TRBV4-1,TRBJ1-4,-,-,CASSPSYFGKLFF,TGCGCCAGCAGCCCCTCCTATTTTGGAAAACTGTTTTTT
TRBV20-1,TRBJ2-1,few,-,CSAPLSGSYNEQFF,TGCAGTGCACCACTGTCTGGCTCCTACAATGAGCAGTTCTTC
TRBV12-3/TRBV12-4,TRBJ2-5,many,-,CASSPRLVPETQYF,TGTGCCAGCAGCCCTAGACTAGTCCCAGAGACCCAGTACTTC
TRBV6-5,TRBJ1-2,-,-,CASSLEGRGAGYTF,TGTGCCAGCAGTTTGGAAGGTCGGGGGGCCGGCTACACCTTC
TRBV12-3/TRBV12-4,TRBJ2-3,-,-,CASTSLWGSTDTQYF,TGTGCCAGCACCTCTTTGTGGGGTAGCACAGATACGCAGTATTTT
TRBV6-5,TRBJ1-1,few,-,CASSSPRGNTEAFF,TGTGCCAGCAGTTCACCCCGGGGGAACACTGAAGCTTTCTTT
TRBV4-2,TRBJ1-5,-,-,CASSQDWGYGQPQHF,TGTGCCAGCAGCCAAGATTGGGGCTACGGTCAGCCCCAGCATTTT
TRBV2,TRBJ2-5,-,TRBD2,CASSETPGLRIRETQYF,TGTGCCAGCAGTGAGACGCCGGGACTACGGATTCGAGAGACCCAGTACTTC
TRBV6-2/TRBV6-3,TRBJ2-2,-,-,CASRTHVGELFF,TGTGCCAGCAGGACACATGTCGGGGAGCTGTTTTTT
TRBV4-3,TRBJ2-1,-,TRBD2,CASSQRASGVRNEQFF,TGCGCCAGCAGCCAGAGGGCTAGCGGGGTGAGGAATGAGCAGTTCTTC
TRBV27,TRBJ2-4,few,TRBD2,CASGLDWQYF,TGTGCCAGCGGACTAGATTGGCAGTACTTC
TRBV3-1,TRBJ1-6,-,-,CASSLTVLSNSPLHF,TGTGCCAGCAGCCTCACAGTCCTCTCCAATTCACCCCTCCACTTT
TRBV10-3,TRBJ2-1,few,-,CAIKLGGGSYNEQFF,TGTGCCATCAAACTAGGGGGGGGCTCCTACAATGAGCAGTTCTTC
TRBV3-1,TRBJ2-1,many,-,CASSEGRAFFYNEQFF,TGTGCCAGCAGCGAGGGCAGGGCATTTTTCTACAATGAGCAGTTCTTC
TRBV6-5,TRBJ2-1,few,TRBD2,CASSLRLAGIYNEQFF,TGTGCCAGCAGCCTACGTCTAGCGGGGATTTACAATGAGCAGTTCTTC
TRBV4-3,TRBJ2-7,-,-,CASSQDTGHSYEQYF,TGCGCCAGCAGCCAAGACACAGGACATTCCTACGAGCAGTACTTC
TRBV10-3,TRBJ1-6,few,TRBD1,CAIKGQANNSPLHF,TGTGCCATCAAAGGACAGGCGAATAATTCACCCCTCCACTTT
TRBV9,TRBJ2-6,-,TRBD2,CASSVVGGPGGAYVLTF,TGTGCCAGCAGCGTAGTGGGGGGTCCGGGAGGGGCCTACGTCCTGACTTTC
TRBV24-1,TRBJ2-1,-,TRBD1,CATSDLSGTGGNEQFF,TGTGCCACCAGTGATTTATCCGGGACAGGGGGCAATGAGCAGTTCTTC
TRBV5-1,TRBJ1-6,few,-,CASSLSQNNSPLHF,TGCGCCAGCAGCTTGTCACAGAATAATTCACCCCTCCACTTT
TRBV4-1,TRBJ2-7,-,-,CASSHPGVGHYEQYF,TGCGCCAGCAGCCATCCTGGAGTGGGCCACTACGAGCAGTACTTC
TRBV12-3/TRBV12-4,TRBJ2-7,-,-,CASSYQHGYEQYF,TGTGCCAGCAGTTATCAGCACGGCTACGAGCAGTACTTC
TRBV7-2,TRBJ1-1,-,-,CASSFSYGGSTEAFF,TGTGCCAGCAGCTTCTCCTATGGGGGGAGCACTGAAGCTTTCTTT
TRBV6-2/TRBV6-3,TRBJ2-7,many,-,CASTAGLPYEQYF,TGTGCCAGCACCGCGGGACTTCCCTACGAGCAGTACTTC
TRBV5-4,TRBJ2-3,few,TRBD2,CASSSSGGPRGQYF,TGTGCCAGCAGCTCTAGCGGGGGGCCCAGGGGGCAGTATTTT
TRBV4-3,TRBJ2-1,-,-,CASSQDRTGVYNEQFF,TGCGCCAGCAGCCAAGATAGGACGGGGGTCTACAATGAGCAGTTCTTC
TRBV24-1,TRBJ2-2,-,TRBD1,CATSDPGGNTGELFF,TGTGCCACCAGTGACCCAGGGGGAAACACCGGGGAGCTGTTTTTT
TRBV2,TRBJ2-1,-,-,CASSEAGRMSYNEQFF,TGTGCCAGCAGTGAAGCGGGTCGGATGTCCTACAATGAGCAGTTCTTC
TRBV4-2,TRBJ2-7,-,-,CASSRRGEGSYEQYF,TGTGCCAGCAGCCGCCGCGGTGAGGGGTCCTACGAGCAGTACTTC